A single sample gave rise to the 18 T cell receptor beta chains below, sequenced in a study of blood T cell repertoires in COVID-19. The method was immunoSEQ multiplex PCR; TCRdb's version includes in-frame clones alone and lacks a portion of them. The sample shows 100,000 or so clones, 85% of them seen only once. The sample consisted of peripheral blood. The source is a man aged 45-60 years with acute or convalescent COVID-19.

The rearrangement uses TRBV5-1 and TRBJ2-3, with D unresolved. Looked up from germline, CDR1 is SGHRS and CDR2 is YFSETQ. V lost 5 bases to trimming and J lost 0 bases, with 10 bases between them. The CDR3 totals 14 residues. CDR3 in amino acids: CASRASSSTDTQYF. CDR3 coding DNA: TGCGCCAGCAGGGCATCATCTAGCACAGATACGCAGTATTTT.

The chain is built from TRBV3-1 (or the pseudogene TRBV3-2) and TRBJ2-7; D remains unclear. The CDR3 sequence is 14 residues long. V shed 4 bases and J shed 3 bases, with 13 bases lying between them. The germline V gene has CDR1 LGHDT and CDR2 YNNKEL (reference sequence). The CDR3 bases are TGTGCCAGCAGCCGCCCAGACCTAGGCTACGAGCAGTACTTC. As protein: CASSRPDLGYEQYF.

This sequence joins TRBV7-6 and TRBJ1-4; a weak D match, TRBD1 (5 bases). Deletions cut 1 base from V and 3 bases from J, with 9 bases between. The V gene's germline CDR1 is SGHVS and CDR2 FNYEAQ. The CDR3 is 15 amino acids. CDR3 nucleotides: TGTGCCAGCAGCTTAGAGGGGATGGCTAATGAAAAACTGTTTTTT. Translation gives CASSLEGMANEKLFF.

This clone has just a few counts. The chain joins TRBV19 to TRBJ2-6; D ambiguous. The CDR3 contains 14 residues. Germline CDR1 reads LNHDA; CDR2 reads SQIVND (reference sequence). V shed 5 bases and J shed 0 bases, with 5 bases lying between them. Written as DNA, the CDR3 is TGTGCCAGTAGTTTGTACTCTGGGGCCAACGTCCTGACTTTC. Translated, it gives CASSLYSGANVLTF.

CDR3 in amino acids: CASRVTGGHQPQHF. The CDR3 DNA reads as TGTGCCAGCAGGGTGACAGGGGGACATCAGCCCCAGCATTTT. The gene calls are TRBV28 and TRBJ1-5; 9 bases map to TRBD1. Germline values: CDR1 MDHEN, CDR2 SYDVKM. Trimming cost V 6 bases and J 5 bases; bases outside gene matches: 5. This CDR3 contains 14 residues.

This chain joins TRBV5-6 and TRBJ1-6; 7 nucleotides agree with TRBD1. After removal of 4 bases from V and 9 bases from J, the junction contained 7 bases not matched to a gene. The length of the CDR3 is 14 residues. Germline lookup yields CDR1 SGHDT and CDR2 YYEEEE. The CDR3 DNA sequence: TGTGCCAGCAGCGCGGACAGGATAGGTTCACCCCTCCACTTT. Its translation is CASSADRIGSPLHF.

The CDR3 region is CASRQTSADTQYF. CDR3 in DNA: TGTGCCAGCAGACAGACTAGCGCAGATACGCAGTATTTT. V and J are TRBV2 and TRBJ2-3; 8 nucleotides agree with TRBD2. The V gene end was trimmed by 6 bases and the J gene end by 4 bases; junction bases not matched to a gene: 3. CDR1 and CDR2 (germline): SNHLY, FYNNEI. This CDR3 contains 13 residues. Variable domain in full (rest from reference TRBV2 and TRBJ2-3): EPEVTQTPSHQVTQMGQEVILRCVPISNHLYFYWYRQILGQKVEFLVSFYNNEISEKSEIFDDQFSVERPDGSNFTLKIRSTKLEDSAMYFCASRQTSADTQYFGPGTRLTVL.

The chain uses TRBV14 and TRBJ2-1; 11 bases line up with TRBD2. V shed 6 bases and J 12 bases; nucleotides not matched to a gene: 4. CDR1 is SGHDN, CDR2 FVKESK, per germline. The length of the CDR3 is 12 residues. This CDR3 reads CASRRLAGRQFF. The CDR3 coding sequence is TGTGCCAGCAGACGACTAGCGGGAAGGCAGTTCTTC.

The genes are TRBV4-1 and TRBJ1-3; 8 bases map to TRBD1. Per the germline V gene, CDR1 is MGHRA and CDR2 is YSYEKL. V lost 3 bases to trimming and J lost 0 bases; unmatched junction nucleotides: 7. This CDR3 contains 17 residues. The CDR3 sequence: CASSHQDRVASGNTIYF. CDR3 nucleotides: TGCGCCAGCAGCCACCAGGACAGGGTCGCCTCTGGAAACACCATATATTTT.

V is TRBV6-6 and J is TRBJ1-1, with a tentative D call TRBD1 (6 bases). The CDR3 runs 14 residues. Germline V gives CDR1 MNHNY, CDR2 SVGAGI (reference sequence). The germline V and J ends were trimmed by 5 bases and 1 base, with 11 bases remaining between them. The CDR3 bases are TGTGCCAGCAGTAAGGGAGGGGGGAACACTGAAGCTTTCTTT. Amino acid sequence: CASSKGGGNTEAFF.

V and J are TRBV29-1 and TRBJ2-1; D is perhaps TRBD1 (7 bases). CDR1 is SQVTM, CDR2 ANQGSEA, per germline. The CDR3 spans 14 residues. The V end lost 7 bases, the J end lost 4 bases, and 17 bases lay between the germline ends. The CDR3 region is CSGRGTDLYNEQFF. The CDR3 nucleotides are TGCAGCGGGAGGGGGACAGACCTTTACAATGAGCAGTTCTTC.

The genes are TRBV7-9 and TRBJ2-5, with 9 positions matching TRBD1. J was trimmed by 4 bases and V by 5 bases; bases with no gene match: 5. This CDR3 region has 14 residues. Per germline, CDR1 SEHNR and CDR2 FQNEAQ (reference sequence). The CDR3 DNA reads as TGTGCCAGCAGCCCGGGGACAGGGTTAGAGACCCAGTACTTC. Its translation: CASSPGTGLETQYF.

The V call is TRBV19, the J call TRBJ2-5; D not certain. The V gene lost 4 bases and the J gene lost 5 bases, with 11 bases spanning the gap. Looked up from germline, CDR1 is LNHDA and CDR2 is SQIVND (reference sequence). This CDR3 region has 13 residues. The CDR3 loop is CASSTVPRETQYF. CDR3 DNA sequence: TGTGCCAGTAGTACCGTTCCTAGGGAGACCCAGTACTTC.

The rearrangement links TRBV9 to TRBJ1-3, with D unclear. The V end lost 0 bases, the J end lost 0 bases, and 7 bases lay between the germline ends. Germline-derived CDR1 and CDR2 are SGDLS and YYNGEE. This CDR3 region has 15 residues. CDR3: CASSVGLFSGNTIYF. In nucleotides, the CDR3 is TGTGCCAGCAGCGTAGGTCTCTTCTCTGGAAACACCATATATTTT.

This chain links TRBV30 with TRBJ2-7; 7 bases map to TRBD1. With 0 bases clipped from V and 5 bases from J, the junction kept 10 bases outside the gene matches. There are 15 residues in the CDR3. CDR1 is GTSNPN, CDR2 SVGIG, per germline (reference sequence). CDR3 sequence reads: CAWSVWRQGFHEQYF. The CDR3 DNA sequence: TGTGCCTGGAGTGTATGGCGACAGGGTTTCCACGAGCAGTACTTC. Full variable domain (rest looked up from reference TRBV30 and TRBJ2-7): SQTIHQWPATLVQPVGSPLSLECTVEGTSNPNLYWYRQAAGRGLQLLFYSVGIGQISSEVPQNLSASRPQDRQFILSSKKLLLSDSGFYLCAWSVWRQGFHEQYFGPGTRLTVT.

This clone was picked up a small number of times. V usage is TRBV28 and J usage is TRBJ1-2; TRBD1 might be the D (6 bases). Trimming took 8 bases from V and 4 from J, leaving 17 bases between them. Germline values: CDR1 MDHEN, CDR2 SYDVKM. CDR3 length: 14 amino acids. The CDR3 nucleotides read TGTGCCAGCCGATCAGGGGACCATAGCTATGGCTACACCTTC. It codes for CASRSGDHSYGYTF.

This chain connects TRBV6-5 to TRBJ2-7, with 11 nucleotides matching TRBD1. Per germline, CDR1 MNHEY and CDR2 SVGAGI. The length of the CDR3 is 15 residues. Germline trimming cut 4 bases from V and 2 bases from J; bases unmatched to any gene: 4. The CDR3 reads CASSLWGQGAYEQYF. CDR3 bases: TGTGCCAGCAGTTTATGGGGACAGGGGGCCTACGAGCAGTACTTC.

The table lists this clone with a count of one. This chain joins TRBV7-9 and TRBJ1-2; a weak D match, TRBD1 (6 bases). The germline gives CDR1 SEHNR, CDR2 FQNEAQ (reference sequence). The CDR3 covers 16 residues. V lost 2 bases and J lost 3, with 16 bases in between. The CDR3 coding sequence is TGTGCCAGCAGCTTAATACAGGGAAGAAAGGACTATGGCTACACCTTC. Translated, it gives CASSLIQGRKDYGYTF.